Listed here are 20 T cell receptor beta chains from one sample, sequenced in a study of neurological immune-mediated disorders. A single record per CDR3 protein comes from TCRdb applying MiXCR to the 5' RACE reads. Here the sample spans 25,000 to 35,000 distinct CDR3 sequences, about 1.6% being singletons. What was sequenced was PBMCs. The receptors stem from a woman in her thirties with multiple sclerosis.

This clonotype came up many times. This chain connects TRBV20-1 to TRBJ1-1; 8 bases map to TRBD1. The CDR3 is 13 amino acids. V was clipped by 6 bases and J by 2 bases; unmatched bases: 5. Germline V gene lookup returns CDR1 DFQATT and CDR2 SNEGSKA (reference sequence). CDR3 sequence (DNA): TGCAGTGCCTTCAGGGGGCCTAACACTGAAGCTTTCTTT. Its translation: CSAFRGPNTEAFF.

This clonotype was found many times. V is TRBV20-1 and J is TRBJ2-7, with TRBD1 matching over 9 bases. The CDR3 loop spans 12 amino acids. Germline V lookup: CDR1 DFQATT, CDR2 SNEGSKA (reference sequence). V shed 5 bases and J 5 bases; nucleotides not matched to a gene: 4. The CDR3: CSAYRGHDEQYF. CDR3 nucleotide sequence: TGCAGTGCTTACAGGGGGCACGACGAGCAGTACTTC.

This clonotype was observed at least ten times. The chain carries TRBV3-1 and TRBJ2-7, with TRBD2 identical over 9 bases. The trim removed 3 bases at V and 3 bases at J, leaving 3 bases unmatched. Looked up from germline, CDR1 is LGHDT and CDR2 is YNNKEL (reference sequence). The CDR3 length is 14 residues. This CDR3 reads CASSQGLAGYEQYF. CDR3 bases: TGTGCCAGCAGCCAGGGACTAGCTGGCTACGAGCAGTACTTC.

Many counts were recorded for this clonotype. This chain joins TRBV5-1 and TRBJ1-3; D ambiguous. Trimming left V 7 bases short and J 0 bases short, with 11 bases between. The CDR3 extends over 14 amino acids. In germline, CDR1 is SGHRS, CDR2 YFSETQ. CDR3 region: CASSAAASGNTIYF. CDR3 sequence (DNA): TGCGCCAGCTCAGCAGCCGCCTCTGGAAACACCATATATTTT.

This clonotype was recorded many times. CDR3 bases: TGCAGTGCTAGAGATCGCGGCAGGGGGACAGATACGCAGTATTTT. Protein: CSARDRGRGTDTQYF. V and J are TRBV20-1 and TRBJ2-3, with 7 bases fitting TRBD1. This CDR3 comprises 15 residues. Germline values: CDR1 DFQATT, CDR2 SNEGSKA (reference sequence). Unmatched junction bases numbered 6, after V lost 0 bases and J lost 3 bases.

This clonotype was seen at least ten times. The chain combines TRBV20-1 with TRBJ2-1; D remains unclear. Between the trimmed V and J ends, which lost 1 base and 12 bases, there was a span of 10 bases. Germline CDR1 reads DFQATT; CDR2 reads SNEGSKA (reference sequence). The CDR3 length is 11 residues. Here the CDR3 reads CSARGPRGQFF. The CDR3, as DNA: TGCAGTGCTAGAGGACCAAGAGGGCAGTTCTTC.

At least ten counts were recorded for this clonotype. V is TRBV5-1 and J is TRBJ1-1; no clear D gene. Germline loops: CDR1 SGHRS, CDR2 YFSETQ. The V and J ends lost 2 bases and 9 bases respectively, with 14 bases between them. The CDR3 has 13 residues. CDR3 nucleotide sequence: TGCGCCAGCAGCTTTTCTGATAGAGGCCAAGCTTTCTTT. Translating gives CASSFSDRGQAFF. The full variable domain, completed using reference TRBV5-1 and TRBJ1-1, is KAGVTQTPRYLIKTRGQQVTLSCSPISGHRSVSWYQQTPGQGLQFLFEYFSETQRNKGNFPGRFSGRQFSNSRSEMNVSTLELGDSALYLCASSFSDRGQAFFGQGTRLTVV.

This clonotype was picked up many times. This chain uses TRBV10-2 with TRBJ1-1; D gene unclear. Per the germline V gene, CDR1 is WSHSY and CDR2 is SAAADI. V shed 4 bases and J shed 6 bases, with 9 bases lying between them. This CDR3 spans 12 amino acids. In DNA, the CDR3 is TGCGCCAGCAGTGGCCTTCAGGCTGAAGCTTTCTTT. Its translation is CASSGLQAEAFF.

This clonotype was observed many times. The chain couples TRBV5-1 to TRBJ2-1, with D unclear. This CDR3 spans 12 amino acids. Germline V CDR1 and CDR2: SGHRS, YFSETQ. V was trimmed by 4 bases and J by 6 bases, leaving 8 bases between them. This CDR3 is CASSILSNEQFF. The CDR3 DNA sequence: TGCGCCAGCAGCATACTTAGCAATGAGCAGTTCTTC.

This clonotype was seen repeatedly, ten times or more. The chain employs TRBV11-2 and TRBJ2-2; 7 bases map to TRBD1. The CDR3 sequence is 12 residues long. Germline-derived CDR1 and CDR2 are SGHAT and FQNNGV. V lost 5 bases, J lost 9 bases, and 3 bases stayed unmatched. CDR3 residues: CASSRQGWELFF. CDR3 nucleotide sequence: TGTGCCAGCAGCCGACAGGGTTGGGAGCTGTTTTTT.

This clonotype was seen at least ten times. The rearrangement links TRBV20-1 to TRBJ2-5; D is ambiguous. The CDR3 consists of 15 residues. The V end lost 0 bases, the J end lost 2 bases, and 13 bases lay between the germline ends. CDR1 DFQATT and CDR2 SNEGSKA come from the germline V gene (reference sequence). The CDR3 DNA sequence: TGCAGTGCTAGAGATGGAAGGCAGCTTCAAGAGACCCAGTACTTC. It yields the protein CSARDGRQLQETQYF.

This clonotype was counted at least ten times. The chain carries TRBV7-2 and TRBJ2-5, with 8 bases that match TRBD2. The germline gives CDR1 SGHTA, CDR2 FQGNSA. With 9 bases clipped from V and 4 bases from J, the junction kept 16 bases outside the gene matches. CDR3 length: 16 amino acids. The CDR3, as DNA: TGTGCCAGTCTTCCGGGACCTAGCGGGTTAAGAGAGACCCAGTACTTC. It is translated as CASLPGPSGLRETQYF.

This clonotype was observed at least ten times. The chain joins TRBV7-9 to TRBJ2-7; a weak D match, TRBD1 (6 bases). From germline, CDR1 is SEHNR and CDR2 FQNEAQ (reference sequence). Trimming left V 5 bases short and J 3 bases short, with 8 bases between. This CDR3 region has 12 residues. CDR3 sequence reads: CASSIQGYEQYF. For the CDR3, the DNA is TGTGCCAGCAGCATACAGGGCTACGAGCAGTACTTC.

This clonotype was counted ten times or more. The rearrangement joins TRBV18 to TRBJ2-1; D uncertain. The V and J ends lost 4 bases and 7 bases respectively, with 5 bases between them. The CDR3 length is 11 residues. The germline gives CDR1 KGHSH, CDR2 LQKENI. CDR3 coding DNA: TGTGCCAGCTCACGTGCTAATGAGCAGTTCTTC. This encodes CASSRANEQFF.

This clonotype was observed many times. The V and J genes are TRBV6-5 and TRBJ2-1; the match to TRBD2 covers 12 bases. CDR1 and CDR2 from the germline V gene are MNHEY and SVGAGI. V was pared by 1 base and J by 9 bases, with 7 bases of the junction left unmatched. The CDR3 has 16 amino acids. DNA for the CDR3: TGTGCCAGCAGTTACTTGCTAGCGGGGGGGCGAGGTGAGCAGTTCTTC. Residues: CASSYLLAGGRGEQFF.

By proportion, this clonotype is medium-sized. The rearrangement links TRBV5-1 to TRBJ1-1, with a tentative D call TRBD1 (5 bases). From germline, CDR1 is SGHRS and CDR2 YFSETQ. The CDR3 consists of 15 residues. V dropped 4 bases and J dropped 6 bases, with 19 bases sitting between them. This CDR3 is CASSGMGRSSSEAFF. The CDR3 nucleotides are TGCGCCAGCAGCGGGATGGGACGGTCGAGTTCTGAAGCTTTCTTT.

This clonotype came up many times. This rearrangement joins TRBV7-2 to TRBJ1-6; 8 bases fit TRBD1. V lost 1 base to trimming and J lost 11 bases; unmatched junction nucleotides: 7. CDR3 length equals 15 residues. The germline CDR1 and CDR2 sequences are SGHTA and FQGNSA. CDR3 sequence: CASSLGTGTSAPLHF. The CDR3 nucleotides read TGTGCCAGCAGCTTAGGGACAGGGACTAGCGCACCCCTCCACTTT.

This clonotype appeared many times. The chain links TRBV11-3 to TRBJ1-6; 8 positions agree with TRBD1. The CDR3 covers 14 residues. Trimming removed 6 bases from V and 10 bases from J; junction bases left unmatched: 8. Germline CDR1 SGHNT, CDR2 YENEEA. CDR3 region: CASSRGQAGSPLHF. The CDR3 DNA reads TGTGCCAGCAGTCGGGGACAGGCGGGATCACCCCTCCACTTT.

This clonotype has ten or more counts. V and J are TRBV4-2 and TRBJ2-3; TRBD2 might be the D (6 bases). CDR3 length equals 19 residues. Trimming left V 0 bases short and J 2 bases short, with 21 bases between. Germline CDR1 LGHNA, CDR2 YNFKEQ. The CDR3 DNA reads as TGTGCCAGCAGCCAAGAGAGTTTGGCATACGCGGGGACCACAGATACGCAGTATTTT. It encodes CASSQESLAYAGTTDTQYF.

This clonotype was picked up many times. This chain links TRBV3-1 with TRBJ2-7; D is unclear. Per the germline V gene, CDR1 is LGHDT and CDR2 is YNNKEL (reference sequence). Trimming took 0 bases from V and 6 from J, leaving 12 bases between them. CDR3 length: 14 amino acids. This CDR3 is CASSQDRLIVEQYF. The DNA of the CDR3 is TGTGCCAGCAGCCAAGATCGCTTAATAGTCGAGCAGTACTTC.